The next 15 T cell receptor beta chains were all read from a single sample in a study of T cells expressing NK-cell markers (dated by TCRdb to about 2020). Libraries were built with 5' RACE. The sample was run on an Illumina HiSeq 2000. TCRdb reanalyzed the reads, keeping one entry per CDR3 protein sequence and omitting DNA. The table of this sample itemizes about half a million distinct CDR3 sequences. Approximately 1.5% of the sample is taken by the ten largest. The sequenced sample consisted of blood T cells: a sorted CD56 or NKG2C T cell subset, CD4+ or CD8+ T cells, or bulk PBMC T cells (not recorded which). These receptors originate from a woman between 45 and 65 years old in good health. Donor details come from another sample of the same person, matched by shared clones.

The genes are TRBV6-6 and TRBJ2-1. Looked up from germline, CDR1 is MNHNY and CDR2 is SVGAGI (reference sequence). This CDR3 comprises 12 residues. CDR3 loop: CASSPTVDEQFF.

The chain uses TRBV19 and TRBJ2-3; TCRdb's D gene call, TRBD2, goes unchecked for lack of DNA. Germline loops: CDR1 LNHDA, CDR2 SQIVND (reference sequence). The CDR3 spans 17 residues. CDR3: CASSIGILAGGPDTQYF.

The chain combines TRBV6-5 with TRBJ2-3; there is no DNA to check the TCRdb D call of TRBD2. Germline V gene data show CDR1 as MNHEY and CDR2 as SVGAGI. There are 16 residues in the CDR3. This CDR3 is CASRLGTSSVPDTQYF.

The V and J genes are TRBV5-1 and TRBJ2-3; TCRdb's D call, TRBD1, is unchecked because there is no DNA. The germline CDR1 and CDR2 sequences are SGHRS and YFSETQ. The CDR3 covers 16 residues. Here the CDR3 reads CASSAEQGAILYTQYF.

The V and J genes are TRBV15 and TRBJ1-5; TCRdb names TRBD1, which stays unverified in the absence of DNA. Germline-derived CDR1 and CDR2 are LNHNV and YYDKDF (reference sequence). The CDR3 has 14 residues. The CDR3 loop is CATKGDHSNQPQHF.

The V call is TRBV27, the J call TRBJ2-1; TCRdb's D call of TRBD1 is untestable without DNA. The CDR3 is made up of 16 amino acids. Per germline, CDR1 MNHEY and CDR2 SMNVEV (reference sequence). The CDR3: CASSPGGGRAYNEQFF.

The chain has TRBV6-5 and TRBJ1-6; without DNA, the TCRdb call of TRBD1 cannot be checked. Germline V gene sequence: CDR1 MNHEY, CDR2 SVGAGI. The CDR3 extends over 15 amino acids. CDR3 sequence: CASSARRTQNSPLHF.

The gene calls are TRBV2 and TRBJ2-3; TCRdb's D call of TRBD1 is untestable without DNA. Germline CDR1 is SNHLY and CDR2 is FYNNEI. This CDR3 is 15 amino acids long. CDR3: CASDGETGRTDTQYF.

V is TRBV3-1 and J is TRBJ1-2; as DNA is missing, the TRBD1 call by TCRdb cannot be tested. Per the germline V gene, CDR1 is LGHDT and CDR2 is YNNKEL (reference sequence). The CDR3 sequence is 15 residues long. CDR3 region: CASSRNPGQSNGYTF. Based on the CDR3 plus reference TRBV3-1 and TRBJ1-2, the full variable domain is DTAVSQTPKYLVTQMGNDKSIKCEQNLGHDTMYWYKQDSKKFLKIMFSYNNKELIINETVPNRFSPKSPDKAHLNLHINSLELGDSAVYFCASSRNPGQSNGYTFGSGTRLTVV.

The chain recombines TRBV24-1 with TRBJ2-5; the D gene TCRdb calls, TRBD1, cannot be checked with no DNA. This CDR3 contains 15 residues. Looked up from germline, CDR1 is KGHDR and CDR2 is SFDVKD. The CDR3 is CATSLQGVIGETQYF.

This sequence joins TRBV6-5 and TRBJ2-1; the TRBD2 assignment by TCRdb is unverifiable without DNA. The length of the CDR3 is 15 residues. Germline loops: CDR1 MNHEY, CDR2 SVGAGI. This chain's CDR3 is CASSYLASAYNEQFF.

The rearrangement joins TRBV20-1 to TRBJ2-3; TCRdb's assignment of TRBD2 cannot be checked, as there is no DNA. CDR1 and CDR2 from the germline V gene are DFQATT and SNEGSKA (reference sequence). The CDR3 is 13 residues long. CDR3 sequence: CSAWGLAEDTQYF.

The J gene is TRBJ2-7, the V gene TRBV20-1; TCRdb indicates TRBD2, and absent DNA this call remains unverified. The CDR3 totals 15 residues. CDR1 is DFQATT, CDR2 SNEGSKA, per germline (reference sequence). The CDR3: CSATNERGPLYEQYF.

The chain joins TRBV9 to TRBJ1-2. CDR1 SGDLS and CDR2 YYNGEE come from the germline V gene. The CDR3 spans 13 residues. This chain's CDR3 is CASSVEGNYGYTF.

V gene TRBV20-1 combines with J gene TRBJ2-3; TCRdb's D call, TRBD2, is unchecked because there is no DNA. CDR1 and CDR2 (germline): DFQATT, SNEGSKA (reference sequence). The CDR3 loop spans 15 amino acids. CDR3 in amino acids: CSAAGLHISTDTQYF.